The clone carrying this TCR beta chain was found once. What it recognizes is unknown. CDR1 SQVTM and CDR2 ANQGSEA come from the germline V gene. The CDR3 loop spans 15 amino acids. V shed 6 bases, J shed 2 bases, and the junction held 5 bases outside the gene matches. This specimen belongs to a study of cytomegalovirus exposure and HLA in healthy donors. Study conclusions and caveats: DRB1 showed the most TCR associations and HLA-C the fewest in a later analysis, as rates varied by HLA locus.

All the people who gave samples were healthy bone marrow donors. Use of 60 Vbeta and 13 Jbeta primers characterized the PCR. Sequencing was performed with immunoSEQ multiplex PCR; in TCRdb, only in-frame clones are kept and a portion is missing. Here the sample spans about 93,000 clones, around four fifths being singletons. This sequence originates from a boy aged 5-17 years in good health and CMV-seronegative. The sample was PBMCs. The gene calls are TRBV29-1 and TRBJ2-1, with 12 bases matching TRBD2. The CDR3 reads CSVKLAGGTYNEQFF. DNA for the CDR3: TGCAGCGTAAAACTAGCGGGGGGCACCTACAATGAGCAGTTCTTC.